This T cell receptor (beta chain) was recovered during a study of shared clonotypes between healthy human individuals. Study in general: Each donor's CD4 naive and CD4 memory cells filled three plates apiece, CD8 naive two, and CD8 memory one.

V lost 6 bases, J lost 1 base, and 7 bases lay in between. The CDR3 sequence is 13 residues long. Germline V gene data show CDR1 as SGHRS and CDR2 as YFSETQ. Comment on this clone: The antigen is unknown.

General study points: Among four donors, approximately 5% of naive CD4 clonotypes were found in common.

Investigators spread the genomic DNA of each subset evenly over several immunoSEQ plates. Tens of thousands of T cell genomes (approximately 0.2 ug DNA) went into each sorted-subset replicate. Sequencing used immunoSEQ multiplex PCR; TCRdb keeps in-frame clones, though not all of them. The sample consists of approximately 1.4 million clones, 95% to 99% of them appearing once. The sequence was collected from a man aged 25-45 years in good health. The J gene is TRBJ2-2, the V gene TRBV5-1; D call uncertain. The sample taken for sequencing was naive CD4+ T cells sorted from blood. Regarding subset: CD45RA+ positively selected. This CDR3 is CASMGMNTGELFF. The DNA of the CDR3 is TGCGCCAGCATGGGGATGAACACCGGGGAGCTGTTTTTT.